The 10 T cell receptor beta chains below come from one sample, sequenced in a study of cytomegalovirus exposure and HLA in healthy donors. The assay was immunoSEQ multiplex PCR, and TCRdb's table has in-frame clones only and misses some. The sample lists about 140,000 clones; approximately 87% were seen once. Sequenced sample: PBMCs. All receptors come from a man between 18 and 29 years old in good health and CMV-seronegative.

This clone was detected once. The chain employs TRBV19 and TRBJ2-3; tentatively, D is TRBD2 (5 bases). Germline V gene sequence: CDR1 LNHDA, CDR2 SQIVND (reference sequence). CDR3 length equals 13 residues. Here the CDR3 DNA reads TGTGCTACTAGACCCCCTAGCACAGATACGCAGTATTTT. The encoded protein is CATRPPSTDTQYF.

The V and J genes are TRBV13 and TRBJ2-6, with TRBD1 as a possible D gene (6 bases). The germline V and J ends were trimmed by 6 bases and 3 bases, with 21 bases remaining between them. This CDR3 spans 18 amino acids. Germline V gene lookup returns CDR1 PRHDT and CDR2 FYEKMQ (reference sequence). The CDR3 region is CASSHVRLRGSGANVLTF. CDR3 DNA: TGTGCCAGCAGTCACGTACGACTCAGGGGAAGTGGGGCCAACGTCCTGACTTTC. Based on the CDR3 plus reference TRBV13 and TRBJ2-6, the full variable domain is AAGVIQSPRHLIKEKRETATLKCYPIPRHDTVYWYQQGPGQDPQFLISFYEKMQSDKGSIPDRFSAQQFSDYHSELNMSSLELGDSALYFCASSHVRLRGSGANVLTFGAGSRLTVL.

This sequence joins TRBV7-9 and TRBJ2-1; the match to TRBD1 covers 8 bases. In germline, CDR1 is SEHNR, CDR2 FQNEAQ (reference sequence). The CDR3 runs to 15 residues. Trimming removed 9 bases from V and 8 bases from J; junction bases left unmatched: 15. Written as DNA, the CDR3 is TGTGCCAGTACGGGACTCAGGGGGCGCGGGTATGAGCAGTTCTTC. It codes for CASTGLRGRGYEQFF. Supplemented by reference TRBV7-9 and TRBJ2-1, the full variable domain reads DTGVSQNPRHKITKRGQNVTFRCDPISEHNRLYWYRQTLGQGPEFLTYFQNEAQLEKSRLLSDRFSAERPKGSFSTLEIQRTEQGDSAMYLCASTGLRGRGYEQFFGPGTRLTVL.

The chain links TRBV27 to TRBJ1-4; 7 nucleotides line up with TRBD1. The germline V gene encodes CDR1 MNHEY and CDR2 SMNVEV (reference sequence). V lost 8 bases and J lost 2; bases outside the gene matches: 8. This CDR3 is built from 15 residues. The CDR3 protein is CASGPLGQTNEKLFF. CDR3 sequence (DNA): TGTGCCAGCGGGCCTCTGGGACAGACTAATGAAAAACTGTTTTTT.

The chain uses TRBV20-1 and TRBJ1-2; the D is unclear. This CDR3 spans 11 amino acids. Germline values: CDR1 DFQATT, CDR2 SNEGSKA (reference sequence). Trimming stripped 3 bases from V and 8 bases from J, with 10 bases between. Written as DNA, the CDR3 is TGCAGTGCTAGGCTAAGGAGGGGCTACACCTTC. This codes for CSARLRRGYTF.

The V and J genes are TRBV6-5 and TRBJ2-7; D is possibly TRBD1 (6 bases). Germline CDR1 and CDR2: MNHEY and SVGAGI. The CDR3 sequence is 13 residues long. V was pared by 7 bases and J by 2 bases, with 12 bases between. Written as DNA, the CDR3 is TGTGCCAGCACGGGGACATATCCCTACGAGCAGTACTTC. It encodes CASTGTYPYEQYF.

The chain has TRBV19 and TRBJ2-1; 7 nucleotides align to TRBD1. Trimming at V came to 5 bases and at J to 8 bases, leaving 6 bases not matched to a gene. CDR3 length: 13 residues. From germline, CDR1 is LNHDA and CDR2 SQIVND (reference sequence). The DNA for the CDR3 is TGTGCCAGTAGTTCCCGGACAGGATATGAGCAGTTCTTC. Amino acids: CASSSRTGYEQFF.

This chain links TRBV7-2 with TRBJ2-5; D is possibly TRBD1 (6 bases). This CDR3 is 15 amino acids long. The germline V gene has CDR1 SGHTA and CDR2 FQGNSA. Between the trimmed V and J ends, which lost 1 base and 2 bases, there was a span of 11 bases. The CDR3 sequence is CASSLVGQGQETQYF. The CDR3 bases are TGTGCCAGCAGCTTAGTAGGCCAGGGGCAAGAGACCCAGTACTTC.

V and J are TRBV6-1 and TRBJ1-2, with 11 bases that match TRBD1. CDR3 length equals 15 residues. Unmatched junction bases numbered 9, after V lost 6 bases and J lost 6 bases. Germline V gene data show CDR1 as MNHNS and CDR2 as SASEGT. The chain's CDR3 is CASSPGDRGVDGYTF. Here the CDR3 DNA reads TGTGCCAGCAGCCCCGGGGACAGGGGGGTGGATGGCTACACCTTC.

This clone has a single count. The junction departs from the called germline gene at one end, perhaps through a read error. This chain connects TRBV13 to TRBJ2-7, with a weak D call TRBD2 (6 bases). CDR1 is PRHDT, CDR2 FYEKMQ, per germline (reference sequence). The CDR3 has 17 amino acids. CDR3 DNA sequence: TGTGCCAGCAGCCTAGGCACCGGGACTTTCGCCCATTACGAGCAGTACTTC. Translation: CASSLGTGTFAHYEQYF. Looking up the rest from reference TRBV13 and TRBJ2-7 gives the full variable domain: AAGVIQSPRHLIKEKRETATLKCYPIPRHDTVYWYQQGPGQDPQFLISFYEKMQSDKGSIPDRFSAQQFSDYHSELNMSSLELGDSALYFCASSLGTGTFAHYEQYFGPGTRLTVT.